This T cell receptor beta chain is drawn from a study of T-cell reconstitution after alpha-beta-depleted transplantation in children. General study findings and limits: Several hundred expanded graft clones reportedly gave rise to the alpha-beta T cells present about two months after transplant. Surviving recipient T cells and thymic progenitors accounted for the high day-60 TCRbeta diversity observed in some patients. A year had passed since transplant, and T-cell counts and diversity by then came mostly from newly produced T cells.

A library of TCRbeta sequences, prepared with unique molecular identifiers, was generated. TCRdb used MiXCR to reprocess the PCR reads, holding one entry per CDR3 protein. The sample has about 580,000 distinct CDR3 sequences, 20% to 25% seen once. Note on this clonotype: Its antigen remains unknown.

V dropped 5 bases and J dropped 1; count of bases not matched to a gene: 3. This CDR3 has 14 amino acids. The germline V gene encodes CDR1 MNHEY and CDR2 SVGAGI. V is TRBV6-5 and J is TRBJ1-1, with 8 bases matching TRBD1. The TCR sequence derives from a boy under three years old who had a stem cell transplant for acute myeloid leukemia, so the T cells may come from the graft donor. The specimen comprised PBMCs, mostly from graft donor cells, sampled 360 days after TCRalphabeta/CD19-depleted stem cell transplant. In DNA, the CDR3 is TGTGCCAGCAGTAACAGGGGGGAGAACACTGAAGCTTTCTTT. Amino acids: CASSNRGENTEAFF.